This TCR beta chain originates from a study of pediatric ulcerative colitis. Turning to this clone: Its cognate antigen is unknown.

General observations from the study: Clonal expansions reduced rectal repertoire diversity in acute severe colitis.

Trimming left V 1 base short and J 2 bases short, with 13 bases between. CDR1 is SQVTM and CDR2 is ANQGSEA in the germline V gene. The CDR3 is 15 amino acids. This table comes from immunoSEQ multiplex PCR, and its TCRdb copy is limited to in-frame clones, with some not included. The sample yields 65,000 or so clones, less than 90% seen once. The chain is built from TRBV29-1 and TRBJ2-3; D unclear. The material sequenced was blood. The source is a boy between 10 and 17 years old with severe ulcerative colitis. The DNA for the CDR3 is TGCAGCGTTGAAGGTGGCAGCCGACCCACAGATACGCAGTATTTT. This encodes CSVEGGSRPTDTQYF.